What follows describes a single TCR beta chain. Its antigen is unidentified. This sample includes further DNA sequences coding for the same CDR3. This sample was included in a study of cytomegalovirus exposure and HLA in healthy donors. Study details: Of all 400 or so donors who were genotyped, roughly 81% belonged to the Caucasian-associated ancestry cluster.

General study findings and limits: Some 16,000 TCR beta sequences were associated with HLA alleles at 0.05 false discovery rate in a later analysis. There were a few CMV-associated chains whose specificity for CMV antigens was confirmed in vitro. Earlier analysis looked at TCR beta V segments, and most were productive about 90% or about 30% of the time.

Vbeta (60) and Jbeta (13) primers were used in the PCR. Generated by immunoSEQ multiplex PCR, the TCRdb table keeps only in-frame clones and is missing some. This table has under 200,000 clones, 70% to 80% appearing once. The length of the CDR3 is 15 residues. Trimming removed 5 bases at V and 2 bases at J, with 16 bases between. Germline CDR1 and CDR2: MNHEY and SMNVEV (reference sequence). The chain employs TRBV27 and TRBJ2-7; tentative D call: TRBD1 (6 bases). Sequenced input: PBMCs. The origin of this receptor is a man aged 55 to 70 in good health and CMV-seronegative. CDR3 in DNA: TGTGCCAGCAGTCCTCTAGGGACAACGACCTACGAGCAGTACTTC. Translated, it gives CASSPLGTTTYEQYF.